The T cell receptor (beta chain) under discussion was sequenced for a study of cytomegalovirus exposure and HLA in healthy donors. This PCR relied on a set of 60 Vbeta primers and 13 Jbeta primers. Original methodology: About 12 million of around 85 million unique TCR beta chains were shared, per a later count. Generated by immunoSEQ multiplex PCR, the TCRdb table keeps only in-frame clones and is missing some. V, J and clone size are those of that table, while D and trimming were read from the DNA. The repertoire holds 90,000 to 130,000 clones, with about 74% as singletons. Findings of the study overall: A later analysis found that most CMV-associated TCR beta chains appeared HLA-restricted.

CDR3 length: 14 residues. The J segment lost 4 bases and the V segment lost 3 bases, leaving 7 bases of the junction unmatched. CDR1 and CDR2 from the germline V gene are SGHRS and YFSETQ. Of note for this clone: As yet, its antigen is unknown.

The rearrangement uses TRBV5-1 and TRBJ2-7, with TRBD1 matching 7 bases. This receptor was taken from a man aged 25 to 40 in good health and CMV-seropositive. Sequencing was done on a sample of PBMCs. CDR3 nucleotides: TGCGCCAGCAGCTCCCAGGGACAGAATTACGAGCAGTACTTC. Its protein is CASSSQGQNYEQYF.